Listed below are T cell receptor beta chains from one sample, sequenced in a study of blood T cell repertoires in COVID-19. Some clones are missing from TCRdb's copy, which holds only in-frame ones; the method was immunoSEQ multiplex PCR. This table holds some 700,000 clones, 80% to 90% found once. The sequenced material came from peripheral blood. The receptors stem from a woman between 18 and 29 years old with acute or convalescent COVID-19. The CDR3 runs from the conserved cysteine through the conserved F or W. D genes are given only for firm matches. Some rows mark clone size as missing; the rest say once, few, many or name a class of expanded clone.

V,D,J,size,DNA,CDR3
TRBV6-6,TRBD1,TRBJ2-7,.,TGTGCCAGCAGTTACCGAGGACAGGCCTACGAGCAGTACTTC,CASSYRGQAYEQYF
TRBV27,.,TRBJ2-4,.,TGTGCCAGCAGTTTATCGGTCCAGGGGAGCAAAAACATTCAGTACTTC,CASSLSVQGSKNIQYF
TRBV7-9,TRBD1,TRBJ1-2,.,TGTGCCAGCAGCCCCCCCAGGACAGGGAACTATGGCTACACCTTC,CASSPPRTGNYGYTF
TRBV27,.,TRBJ1-1,once,TGTGCCAGCAGTTTCCAGGCGAACACTGAAGCTTTCTTT,CASSFQANTEAFF
TRBV6-6,.,TRBJ2-3,.,TGTGCCAGCAGTTCGGAGGGGGCTAGCACAGATACGCAGTATTTT,CASSSEGASTDTQYF
TRBV6-4,TRBD2,TRBJ2-3,few,TGTGCCAGCAGTGACATCCGCGGGGGTGGCACAGATACGCAGTATTTT,CASSDIRGGGTDTQYF
TRBV11-2,TRBD1,TRBJ2-3,.,TGTGCCAGCAGCCTGGGACAGGGCACAGATACGCAGTATTTT,CASSLGQGTDTQYF
TRBV5-1,.,TRBJ1-3,.,TGCGCCAGTCAAGGGACGGACAGAAGCACCATATATTTT,CASQGTDRSTIYF
TRBV29-1,.,TRBJ1-1,.,TGCAGCGTCGTTTTACGAGGGCTCGGCACTGAAGCTTTCTTT,CSVVLRGLGTEAFF
TRBV2,.,TRBJ1-2,.,TGTGCCAGCAGGCCCCCTCAGGGATTCTATGGCTACACCTTC,CASRPPQGFYGYTF
TRBV12-3/TRBV12-4,.,TRBJ1-2,.,TGTGCCAGCAGTCAGGCGGGGTATGGCTACACCTTC,CASSQAGYGYTF
TRBV11-2,.,TRBJ2-3,.,TGTGCCAGCAGCTTAAATCCGGGGGGCCTCACAGATACGCAGTATTTT,CASSLNPGGLTDTQYF
TRBV5-5,.,TRBJ1-1,.,TGTGCCAGCAGCGCCGGACAGTCGAACACTGAAGCTTTCTTT,CASSAGQSNTEAFF
TRBV6-5,TRBD1,TRBJ1-1,.,TGTGCCAGCAAGCTAGACAGGGGACTGAACACTGAAGCTTTCTTT,CASKLDRGLNTEAFF
TRBV12-5,TRBD1,TRBJ1-2,few,TGTGCTAGTGGTTTGGGGACAGGGGGCGGCTACACCTTC,CASGLGTGGGYTF
TRBV12-3/TRBV12-4,TRBD1,TRBJ1-1,.,TGTGCCAGCAGTTACAGGGGTCCCGAAGCTTTCTTT,CASSYRGPEAFF